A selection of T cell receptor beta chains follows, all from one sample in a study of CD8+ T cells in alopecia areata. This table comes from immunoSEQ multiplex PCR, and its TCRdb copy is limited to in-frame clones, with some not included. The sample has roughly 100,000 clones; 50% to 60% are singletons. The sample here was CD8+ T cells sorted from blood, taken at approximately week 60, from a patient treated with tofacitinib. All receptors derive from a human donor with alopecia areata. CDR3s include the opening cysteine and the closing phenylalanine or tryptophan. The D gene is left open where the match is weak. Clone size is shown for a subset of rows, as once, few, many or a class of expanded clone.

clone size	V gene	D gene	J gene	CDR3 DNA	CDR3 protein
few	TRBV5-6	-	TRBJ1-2	TGTGCCAGCAGCTTCGGGAACTATGGCTACACCTTC	CASSFGNYGYTF
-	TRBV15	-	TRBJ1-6	TGTGCCACCAGCTACAGGGATCAATCACCCCTCCACTTT	CATSYRDQSPLHF
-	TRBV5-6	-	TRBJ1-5	TGTGCCAGCAGCTTTGGCCTATCTCCCAATCAGCCCCAGCATTTT	CASSFGLSPNQPQHF
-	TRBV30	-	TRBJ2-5	TGTGCCTGGAGTGTACCCTGGAACCGCCAAGAGACCCAGTACTTC	CAWSVPWNRQETQYF
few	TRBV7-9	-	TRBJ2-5	TGTGCCAGCAGCCCAAGGGAAGAGACCCAGTACTTC	CASSPREETQYF
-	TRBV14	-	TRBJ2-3	TGTGCCAGCAGCTTAGGCCTAATGCCGGTCGCGGATACGCAGTATTTT	CASSLGLMPVADTQYF
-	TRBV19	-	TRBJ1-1	TGTGCCAGTAGTAACCGGGACATGAACACTGAAGCTTTCTTT	CASSNRDMNTEAFF
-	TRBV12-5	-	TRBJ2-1	TGTGCTAGTGGTTCGGATGAGCAGTTCTTC	CASGSDEQFF
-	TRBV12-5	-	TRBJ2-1	TGTGCTAGTGGTTCCGGCCAGCAGTTCTTC	CASGSGQQFF
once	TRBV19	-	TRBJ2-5	TGTGCCAGTAGTATAGCCATGGCGGAACTACCGCTTGGGAGAAAAGAGACCCAGTACTTC	CASSIAMAELPLGRKETQYF
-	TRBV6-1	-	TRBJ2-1	TGTGCCAGCAACTCGGGGGTAAACTCCTACAATGAGCAGTTCTTC	CASNSGVNSYNEQFF
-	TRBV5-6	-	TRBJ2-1	TGTGCCAGCAGCTTGGACGGGGGGCCATACAATGAGCAGTTCTTC	CASSLDGGPYNEQFF
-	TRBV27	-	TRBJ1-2	TGTGCCAGCAGTTCCAGGGTGGGTGATGGCTACACCTTC	CASSSRVGDGYTF
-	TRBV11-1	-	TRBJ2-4	TGTGCCAGCAGCTTAAGCTCGGGGGACATTCAGTACTTC	CASSLSSGDIQYF
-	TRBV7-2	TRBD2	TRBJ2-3	TGTGCCAGCAGCTCCCCCGGGACTAGCTGGTATTTT	CASSSPGTSWYF
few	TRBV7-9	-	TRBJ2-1	TGTGCCAGCAGTCGTGGACAGAGCTCCTACAATGAGCAGTTCTTC	CASSRGQSSYNEQFF
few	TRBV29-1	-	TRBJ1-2	TGCAGCGTTGAATCGACAGCCGAAAACTATGGCTACACCTTC	CSVESTAENYGYTF
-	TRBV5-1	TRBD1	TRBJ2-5	TGCGCCAGCAGCTTGGTCACAGGGGTAGGAGAGACCCAGTACTTC	CASSLVTGVGETQYF
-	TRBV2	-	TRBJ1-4	TGTGCCAGCACATGGACATCTGAAAAACTGTTTTTT	CASTWTSEKLFF
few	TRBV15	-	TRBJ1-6	TGTGCCACCAGCACAGGTGCCCTAGGAAAAATGGGCTCACCCCTCCACTTT	CATSTGALGKMGSPLHF
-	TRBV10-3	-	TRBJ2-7	TGTGCCATCAGTGAGTCCAGTAAGCGAGTCTACGAGCAGTACTTC	CAISESSKRVYEQYF
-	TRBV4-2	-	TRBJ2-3	TGTGCCAGCAGCCCTGGAGAGGGAAGCACAGATACGCAGTATTTT	CASSPGEGSTDTQYF
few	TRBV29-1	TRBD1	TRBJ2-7	TGCAGCGTTGAGACAGGGTCGGAGGAGTTGGAGCAGTACTTC	CSVETGSEELEQYF
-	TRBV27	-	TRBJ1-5	TGTGCCAGCAGGTCGGGCAATCAGCCCCAGCATTTT	CASRSGNQPQHF
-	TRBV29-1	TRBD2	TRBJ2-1	TGCAGCGTTGACGGGGGGACTATCAATGAGCAGTTCTTC	CSVDGGTINEQFF
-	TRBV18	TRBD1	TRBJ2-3	TGTGCCAGCTCACAACGGGACAGGGCCACAGATACGCAGTATTTT	CASSQRDRATDTQYF
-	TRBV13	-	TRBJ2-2	TGTGCCAGCAGCTTACAACTCAACACCGGGGAGCTGTTTTTT	CASSLQLNTGELFF
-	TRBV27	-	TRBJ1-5	TGTGCCAGCAGTTTATCTGGGTTCGTTCAGCCCCAGCATTTT	CASSLSGFVQPQHF
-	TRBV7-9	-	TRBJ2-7	TGTGCCAGCAGCTTAGCGTTTGCCAGGGAGTTCGTCTTC	CASSLAFAREFVF
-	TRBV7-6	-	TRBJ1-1	TGTGCCAGCAGCTTAGCGGAGGGACACAAGAACACTGAAGCTTTCTTT	CASSLAEGHKNTEAFF
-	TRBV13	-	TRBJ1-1	TGTGCCAGCAGCTTATCTGGGTCTGAAGCTCTCTTT	CASSLSGSEALF
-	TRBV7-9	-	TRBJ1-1	TGTGCCAGCAGCCCAGGAGGGTTCACTGAAGCTTTCTTT	CASSPGGFTEAFF
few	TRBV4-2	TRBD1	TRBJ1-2	TGTGCCAGCAGTCCAGACAGGGCCCAAAACTATGGCTACACCTTC	CASSPDRAQNYGYTF
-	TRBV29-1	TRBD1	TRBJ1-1	TGCAGCGTTGATGAGGGGGCAGTGAACACTGAAGCTTTCTTT	CSVDEGAVNTEAFF
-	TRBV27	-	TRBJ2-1	TGTGCCAGCAGCGAAGGGTCTCCCTACAATGAGCAGTTCTTC	CASSEGSPYNEQFF
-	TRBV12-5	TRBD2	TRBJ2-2	TGTGCTAGTGGTTTGCTAGGACTAGCGCGGGATCCCGGGGAGCTGTTTTTT	CASGLLGLARDPGELFF
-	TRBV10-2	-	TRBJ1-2	TGCGCCAGCAGGGGCGGAGCAGGGCCGGGGGGCTACACCTTC	CASRGGAGPGGYTF
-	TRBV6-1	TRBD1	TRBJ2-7	TGTGCCAGCAGTGAAACGACAGGGCGGTACGAGCAGTACTTC	CASSETTGRYEQYF
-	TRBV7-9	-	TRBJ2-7	TGTGCCAGCGGAACTGACGAGCAGTACTTC	CASGTDEQYF
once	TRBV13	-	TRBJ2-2	TGTGCCAGCAGGGACACCGGGGAGCTGTTTTTT	CASRDTGELFF
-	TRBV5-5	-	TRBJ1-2	TGTGCCAGCAGCTTGGAAGAGGACAGTCCCTATGGCTACACCTTC	CASSLEEDSPYGYTF
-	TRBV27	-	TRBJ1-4	TGTGCCAGCAGTTTCTACGCAGGGACAACTAATGAAAAACTGTTTTTT	CASSFYAGTTNEKLFF
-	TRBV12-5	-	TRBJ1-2	TGTGCTAGTGGCTCTCCCCCGACCGACAGGAACTATGGCTACACCTTC	CASGSPPTDRNYGYTF
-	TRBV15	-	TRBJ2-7	TGTGCCACTTCAAACAGGGGGGGCTTGAGCGAGCAGTACTTC	CATSNRGGLSEQYF
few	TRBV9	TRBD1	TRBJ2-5	TGTGCCAGCAGCGCTCGAACCGGGACAGCGAGAGAGACCCAGTACTTC	CASSARTGTARETQYF
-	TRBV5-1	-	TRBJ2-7	TGCGCCAGCAGCGGCCTCTACGAGCAGTACTTC	CASSGLYEQYF
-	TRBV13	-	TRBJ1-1	TGTGCCAGCAGCTCTAAAGGCATCGCTGAAGCTTTCTTT	CASSSKGIAEAFF
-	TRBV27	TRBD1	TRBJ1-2	TGTGCCAGCAGTCAAAACAGGGGGAAAGACTATGGCTACACCTTC	CASSQNRGKDYGYTF
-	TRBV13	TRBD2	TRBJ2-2	TGTGCCAGCAGCCCAAGACTAGCGGGGAACACCGGGGAGCTGTTTTTT	CASSPRLAGNTGELFF
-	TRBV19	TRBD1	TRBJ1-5	TGTGCCAGCAGGACCGGGACAGGGTTGGGCAATCAGCCCCAGCATTTT	CASRTGTGLGNQPQHF